The 26 T cell receptor beta chains given below trace back to one sample, sequenced in a study of shared clonotypes between healthy human individuals. As defined, naive CD8 cells were CD45RO-negative and positively selected for CCR7, with terminally differentiated effector memory CD45RA+ cells excluded. Profiled with immunoSEQ multiplex PCR; TCRdb holds only in-frame clones, not every one. The sample contains about 2.1 million clones, about 93% of which appear only once. Sequencing was performed on naive CD8+ T cells from PBMCs. The receptors come from a man between 18 and 29 years old in good health. Some clones in this sample may be carry-over from other donors' samples.

This clone was counted once. Different DNA sequences within this sample yield the same CDR3. The CDR3 loop is CASSGANTGELFF. The CDR3 coding sequence is TGCGCCAGCAGCGGAGCTAACACCGGGGAGCTGTTTTTT. V gene TRBV4-1 combines with J gene TRBJ2-2; D unresolved. This CDR3 has 13 amino acids. CDR1 and CDR2 from the germline V gene are MGHRA and YSYEKL. V gave up 5 bases and J gave up 2 bases, with 6 bases separating them.

This chain joins TRBV28 and TRBJ1-4; 7 bases are shared with TRBD1. Germline lookup yields CDR1 MDHEN and CDR2 SYDVKM. This CDR3 spans 15 amino acids. Trimming at V came to 6 bases and at J to 8 bases, leaving 12 bases not matched to a gene. Here the CDR3 reads CASRDHRGREEKLFF. Here the CDR3 DNA reads TGTGCCAGCAGGGATCACAGGGGACGGGAGGAAAAACTGTTTTTT.

This rearrangement joins TRBV5-6 to TRBJ1-2; the D is unclear. The V and J ends lost 5 bases and 3 bases respectively, with 11 bases between them. This CDR3 comprises 13 residues. From germline, CDR1 is SGHDT and CDR2 YYEEEE. The CDR3 protein is CASRIVGDYGYTF. CDR3 nucleotide sequence: TGTGCCAGCAGAATCGTCGGGGACTATGGCTACACCTTC.

This sequence joins TRBV27 and TRBJ2-5; D gene ambiguous. This CDR3 contains 15 residues. Trimming left V 2 bases short and J 3 bases short, with 13 bases between. The germline V gene has CDR1 MNHEY and CDR2 SMNVEV (reference sequence). The CDR3 here is CASSLDAKSKETQYF. The CDR3 nucleotides are TGTGCCAGCAGTTTAGATGCCAAGTCCAAAGAGACCCAGTACTTC.

This rearrangement joins TRBV7-9 to TRBJ2-1; 12 bases align to TRBD2. Unmatched junction bases numbered 19, after V lost 6 bases and J lost 7 bases. The CDR3 loop spans 19 amino acids. Germline V gene lookup returns CDR1 SEHNR and CDR2 FQNEAQ (reference sequence). CDR3 residues: CASRPKSSSGRAKWNEQFF. The CDR3, as DNA: TGTGCCAGCAGACCAAAATCCTCTAGCGGGAGGGCCAAATGGAATGAGCAGTTCTTC.

A word on this clone: Other DNA sequences in this sample translate to the same CDR3. V gene TRBV27 combines with J gene TRBJ1-5; D gene unclear. Per germline, CDR1 MNHEY and CDR2 SMNVEV (reference sequence). With 5 bases removed from V and 3 bases from J, the gap between germline ends came to 11 bases. This CDR3 contains 14 residues. The CDR3 spells CASSPTGSNQPQHF. The DNA for the CDR3 is TGTGCCAGCAGTCCGACGGGCTCCAATCAGCCCCAGCATTTT.

Concerning this clone: This sample includes further DNA sequences coding for the same CDR3. The rearrangement links TRBV28 to TRBJ1-1; D is unresolved. Germline V gene sequence: CDR1 MDHEN, CDR2 SYDVKM. Trimming took off 3 bases at V and 0 bases at J, with 5 bases between the two ends. There are 13 residues in the CDR3. The CDR3 nucleotides are TGTGCCAGCAGTTTTAGTCTGAACACTGAAGCTTTCTTT. This sequence encodes CASSFSLNTEAFF.

CDR3 amino acids: CATSRARLSYNEQFF. CDR3 bases: TGTGCCACCAGCAGAGCCCGACTCTCCTACAATGAGCAGTTCTTC. The rearrangement uses TRBV15 and TRBJ2-1; D is undetermined. The CDR3 covers 15 residues. Germline lookup yields CDR1 LNHNV and CDR2 YYDKDF (reference sequence). The ends were cut back, 1 base at V and 0 bases at J, with 7 bases in the middle.

The chain joins TRBV28 to TRBJ2-7; the match to TRBD1 covers 7 bases. This CDR3 is built from 14 residues. The germline V gene has CDR1 MDHEN and CDR2 SYDVKM. The ends lost 6 bases at V and 5 bases at J; junction bases unmatched: 10. Here the CDR3 reads CASRRTGSPHEQYF. CDR3 nucleotide sequence: TGTGCCAGCAGAAGGACAGGTTCTCCCCACGAGCAGTACTTC.

The chain has TRBV25-1 and TRBJ2-7, with a tentative D call TRBD1 (5 bases). CDR1 and CDR2 (germline): MGHDK, SYGVNS. This CDR3 comprises 13 residues. Trimming shortened V by 5 bases and J by 4 bases, and 12 bases separated the two germline ends. In DNA form, the CDR3 reads TGTGCCAGCAGTTCAGGACACCGTTACGAGCAGTACTTC. The encoded protein is CASSSGHRYEQYF.

V and J are TRBV11-2 and TRBJ2-2; D unclear. Germline assignment: CDR1 SGHAT and CDR2 FQNNGV. The length of the CDR3 is 13 residues. Trimming cost V 5 bases and J 5 bases, with 9 bases left between them. This CDR3 reads CASSPHETGELFF. Written as DNA, the CDR3 is TGTGCCAGCAGCCCCCATGAGACCGGGGAGCTGTTTTTT. The whole variable domain, filled in from reference TRBV11-2 and TRBJ2-2, reads EAGVAQSPRYKIIEKRQSVAFWCNPISGHATLYWYQQILGQGPKLLIQFQNNGVVDDSQLPKDRFSAERLKGVDSTLKIQPAKLEDSAVYLCASSPHETGELFFGEGSRLTVL.

The chain couples TRBV19 to TRBJ2-7; 13 positions agree with TRBD2. Germline V gives CDR1 LNHDA, CDR2 SQIVND (reference sequence). This CDR3 is 15 amino acids long. V gave up 5 bases and J gave up 4 bases; unmatched junction bases: 5. The DNA for the CDR3 is TGTGCCAGTAGTCCCCAGACTAGCGGGAGGTACGAGCAGTACTTC. As protein: CASSPQTSGRYEQYF.

This sequence joins TRBV19 and TRBJ2-7, with TRBD1 matching 7 bases. Trimming took 6 bases from V and 1 from J; bases not matched to a gene: 6. This CDR3 region has 14 residues. Germline values: CDR1 LNHDA, CDR2 SQIVND (reference sequence). CDR3 in DNA: TGTGCCAGTAGGCCGGCGGACAGGTCCTACGAGCAGTACTTC. This gives the protein CASRPADRSYEQYF.

The chain is built from TRBV4-3 and TRBJ1-4; D unresolved. Germline-derived CDR1 and CDR2 are LGHNA and YSLEER. V lost 4 bases and J 4 bases, leaving 19 bases between the germline ends. The CDR3 totals 17 residues. CDR3 sequence: CASSPLGLGWVNEKLFF. The CDR3 coding sequence is TGCGCCAGCAGCCCCCTTGGTTTGGGGTGGGTTAATGAAAAACTGTTTTTT.

The rearrangement links TRBV14 to TRBJ2-5; tentatively, D is TRBD1 (5 bases). CDR1 is SGHDN, CDR2 FVKESK, per germline. The CDR3 length is 14 residues. V lost 1 base and J lost 5, with 11 bases in between. The CDR3 reads CASSQAHRFETQYF. Here the CDR3 DNA reads TGTGCCAGCAGCCAAGCTCACAGGTTTGAGACCCAGTACTTC.

This clone was seen once. The chain links TRBV19 to TRBJ2-7; 12 nucleotides line up with TRBD1. V shed 2 bases and J 5 bases; nucleotides not matched to a gene: 4. The CDR3 totals 15 residues. CDR1 and CDR2 (germline): LNHDA, SQIVND (reference sequence). Here the CDR3 DNA reads TGTGCCAGTAGTATAATCCGGGACAGGGGGCACGAGCAGTACTTC. It encodes CASSIIRDRGHEQYF. Together with reference TRBV19 and TRBJ2-7, the CDR3 gives the full variable domain: DGGITQSPKYLFRKEGQNVTLSCEQNLNHDAMYWYRQDPGQGLRLIYYSQIVNDFQKGDIAEGYSVSREKKESFPLTVTSAQKNPTAFYLCASSIIRDRGHEQYFGPGTRLTVT.

V is TRBV29-1 and J is TRBJ1-2, with D perhaps TRBD1 (5 bases). The CDR3 runs 14 residues. Trimming cost V 4 bases and J 2 bases, with 14 bases left between them. Germline CDR1 reads SQVTM; CDR2 reads ANQGSEA. The chain's CDR3 is CSVVVPGLNYGYTF. CDR3 sequence (DNA): TGCAGCGTTGTAGTACCAGGGTTGAACTATGGCTACACCTTC.

V is TRBV7-8 and J is TRBJ2-5, with D perhaps TRBD1 (6 bases). Trimming cost V 0 bases and J 2 bases, with 10 bases left between them. The CDR3 extends over 15 amino acids. The germline gives CDR1 SGHVS, CDR2 FQNEAQ. The CDR3, as DNA: TGTGCCAGCAGCTTAGCGTTTGGACAGCAAGAGACCCAGTACTTC. Amino acids: CASSLAFGQQETQYF. Supplemented by reference TRBV7-8 and TRBJ2-5, the full variable domain reads GAGVSQSPRYKVAKRGQDVALRCDPISGHVSLFWYQQALGQGPEFLTYFQNEAQLDKSGLPSDRFFAERPEGSVSTLKIQRTQQEDSAVYLCASSLAFGQQETQYFGPGTRLLVL.

The chain has TRBV15 and TRBJ1-1; D is undetermined. Germline-derived CDR1 and CDR2 are LNHNV and YYDKDF (reference sequence). This CDR3 comprises 12 residues. Trimming removed 0 bases from V and 5 bases from J, with 4 bases in between. The CDR3, as DNA: TGTGCCACCAGCAGAGAGGGGACTGAAGCTTTCTTT. This gives the protein CATSREGTEAFF.

This chain connects TRBV2 to TRBJ1-5; D unresolved. CDR1 is SNHLY, CDR2 FYNNEI, per germline. This CDR3 contains 14 residues. Trimming removed 4 bases at V and 2 bases at J, with 9 bases between. Here the CDR3 reads CASSGGNGNQPQHF. CDR3 in DNA: TGTGCCAGCAGTGGGGGTAACGGCAATCAGCCCCAGCATTTT.

This chain uses TRBV29-1 with TRBJ1-1; D is unresolved. Per the germline V gene, CDR1 is SQVTM and CDR2 is ANQGSEA. V gave up 2 bases and J gave up 11 bases, with 24 bases separating them. The CDR3 spans 15 residues. The CDR3 region is CSVELPAGNPTGAFF. For the CDR3, the DNA is TGCAGCGTTGAACTCCCCGCGGGCAATCCTACGGGTGCTTTCTTT. Based on the CDR3 plus reference TRBV29-1 and TRBJ1-1, the full variable domain is SAVISQKPSRDICQRGTSLTIQCQVDSQVTMMFWYRQQPGQSLTLIATANQGSEATYESGFVIDKFPISRPNLTFSTLTVSNMSPEDSSIYLCSVELPAGNPTGAFFGQGTRLTVV.

The J gene is TRBJ1-4, the V gene TRBV28; D remains unclear. V gave up 2 bases and J gave up 4 bases, with 5 bases separating them. The germline V gene has CDR1 MDHEN and CDR2 SYDVKM. This CDR3 comprises 13 residues. CDR3 in amino acids: CASSLMGNEKLFF. The CDR3, as DNA: TGTGCCAGCAGTTTAATGGGTAATGAAAAACTGTTTTTT.

This chain connects TRBV7-9 to TRBJ1-2; tentatively, D is TRBD1 (5 bases). Germline assignment: CDR1 SEHNR and CDR2 FQNEAQ (reference sequence). Trimming removed 8 bases at V and 3 bases at J, with 25 bases between. There are 17 residues in the CDR3. The CDR3 sequence is CASGYRGEGMLDYGYTF. As DNA, the CDR3 is TGTGCCAGCGGTTATAGGGGAGAGGGTATGCTCGACTATGGCTACACCTTC. Combining the CDR3 with reference TRBV7-9 and TRBJ1-2 gives the whole variable domain DTGVSQNPRHKITKRGQNVTFRCDPISEHNRLYWYRQTLGQGPEFLTYFQNEAQLEKSRLLSDRFSAERPKGSFSTLEIQRTEQGDSAMYLCASGYRGEGMLDYGYTFGSGTRLTVV.

V usage is TRBV4-1 and J usage is TRBJ2-3; the match to TRBD2 covers 10 bases. The V gene end was trimmed by 5 bases and the J gene end by 5 bases; junction bases not matched to a gene: 7. CDR3 length: 15 residues. CDR1 and CDR2 (germline): MGHRA, YSYEKL. CDR3 in amino acids: CASSLLAGELDTQYF. In DNA form, the CDR3 reads TGCGCCAGCAGCTTGCTAGCGGGAGAGTTAGATACGCAGTATTTT.

This clone was detected a few times. The chain joins TRBV5-4 to TRBJ1-1; D remains unclear. This CDR3 has 16 residues. CDR1 SGHNT and CDR2 YYREEE come from the germline V gene (reference sequence). V was pared by 3 bases and J by 1 base, with 16 bases between. The CDR3 bases are TGTGCCAGCAGCTCCACGGTATGGAAGGCGAACACTGAAGCTTTCTTT. Translation gives CASSSTVWKANTEAFF. The whole variable domain, remainder taken from reference TRBV5-4 and TRBJ1-1, is ETGVTQSPTHLIKTRGQQVTLRCSSQSGHNTVSWYQQALGQGPQFIFQYYREEENGRGNFPPRFSGLQFPNYSSELNVNALELDDSALYLCASSSTVWKANTEAFFGQGTRLTVV.

CDR3 nucleotides: TGTGCCAGTAGCCCCCTTGCCGCTTGGACAGGGGAACAGCCCCAGCATTTT. Amino acid sequence: CASSPLAAWTGEQPQHF. The rearrangement uses TRBV19 and TRBJ1-5; 9 positions match TRBD1. Germline-derived CDR1 and CDR2 are LNHDA and SQIVND (reference sequence). Trimming cost V 6 bases and J 7 bases; bases outside gene matches: 16. This CDR3 is 17 amino acids long.